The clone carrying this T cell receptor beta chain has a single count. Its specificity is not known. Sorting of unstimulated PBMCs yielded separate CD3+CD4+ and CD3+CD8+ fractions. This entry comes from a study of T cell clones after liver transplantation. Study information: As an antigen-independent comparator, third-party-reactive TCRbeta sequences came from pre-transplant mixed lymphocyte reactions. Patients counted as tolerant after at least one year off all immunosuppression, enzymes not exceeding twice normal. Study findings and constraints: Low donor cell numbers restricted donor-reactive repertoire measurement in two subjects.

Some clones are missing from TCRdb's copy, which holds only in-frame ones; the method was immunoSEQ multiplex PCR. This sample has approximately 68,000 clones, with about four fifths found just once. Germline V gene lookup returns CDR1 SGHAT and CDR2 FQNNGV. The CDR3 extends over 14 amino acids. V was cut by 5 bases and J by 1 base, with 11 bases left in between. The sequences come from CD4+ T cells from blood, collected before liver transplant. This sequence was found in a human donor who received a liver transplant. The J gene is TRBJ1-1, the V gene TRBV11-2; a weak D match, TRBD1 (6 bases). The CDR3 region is CASSNGDKNTEAFF. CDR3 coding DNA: TGTGCCAGCAGCAACGGGGACAAGAACACTGAAGCTTTCTTT.